The sequence of this T cell receptor (beta chain) was determined in a study of T cell responses to AZD1222 COVID-19 vaccine (dated by TCRdb to about 2021). Broadly, across the study: Because spike-specific TCR depth and breadth did not differ between the two schedules, AZD1222 recipients who got a second dose at roughly 4 weeks were pooled with those who got a second dose at roughly 12 weeks. A total of approximately 230 trial participants underwent TCR sequencing, of whom some 210 received two doses of AZD1222 and about 25 received two doses of the MenACWY control vaccine. Trial participants were enrolled by age into subgroups of 18-55, 56-69 and 70-plus years, and about 150, 27 and 61 TCR-sequenced participants, respectively, were included in these subgroups.

Read against the paper, the sample's time point label means: baseline before first vaccination. Vaccinee samples were obtained from the UK trials COV001 and COV002, which included a single-blind randomized controlled phase 2/3 trial of AZD1222 (ChAdOx1 nCoV-19) in healthy adults. For TCRbeta chain sequencing, PBMC samples from trial participants were taken at day 0 and at day 28 after the second dose. The germline ends are 8 bases apart after V is trimmed by 4 bases and J by 5 bases. Measured from the cysteine to the phenylalanine, the CDR3 is 13 residues long. Only the CDR3 portion is preserved as DNA: 39 bases, with reading frame beginning at the first base. CDR1 and CDR2, looked up from the germline V gene (reference sequence), are LGHDT and YNNKEL. The paper's findings and limits, for the study overall: Because no day 14 peak-response samples were available, the repertoires could be characterized only after the peak T cell response. In the small 56-69-year group, the increase in depth fell short of significance, most likely because of low power. Conclusions about previously exposed vaccinees are limited, since just six or seven AZD1222 recipients were seropositive for SARS-CoV-2 at baseline. Participants were mostly white British, with more females than males. The authors suggested clonal diversity may have been underestimated. The vaccine-associated CD4 TCRs covered the entire spike protein, and the dominant responses fell in regions 160-218 and 743-854. Spike-specific TCR breadth and depth rose significantly after two AZD1222 doses compared with day 0 and with MenACWY recipients. Nearly half of unique spike-specific TCRs reportedly recognized epitopes outside regions mutated in the B.1.351 and B.1.1.7 variants.

The CDR3 regions of human TCRbeta chains were analyzed by immunosequencing. Under the source paper's analysis protocol: TCRs in the repertoires were compared against a reference library of SARS-CoV-2-specific TCRs that had been generated with the MIRA antigen-specificity platform. Breadth was defined as the fraction of unique TCRs that were SARS-CoV-2-associated, and depth was defined as the fraction of total T cells that were SARS-CoV-2-associated. Using the MIRA data, each spike-specific TCR was assigned both to the spike region to which the TCR was reactive and to a CD4 or CD8 class. Log10-transformed breadth and depth values were compared by one-way ANOVA with Sidak's multiple comparisons tests. The clones in this table, taken by TCRdb from immuneACCESS, are in-frame only. Not every clone is retained; where verified, under half of the shortfall comes from an unresolved V gene, and the cause of the rest is unknown. V and J calls and clone size are those listed in that table; D and trimming were worked out from the DNA. Here the sample has around 99,000 clones; about 90% occur a single time. Jointly, the top ten make up over 3.5% of the sample.

This clone showed up just a few times. Its antigen is not yet known. No quality values exist for individual bases; no much larger clone is one base distant. This receptor chain uses TRBV3-1 (or the pseudogene TRBV3-2) and TRBJ1-4, with no D gene named confidently. The input for sequencing was peripheral blood, taken on day 0 of AZD1222 vaccination. The receptor's source is an adult in good health. The DNA sequence reads TGTGCCAGCAGCCGGACCCTGAATGAAAAACTGTTTTTT. The resulting protein is CASSRTLNEKLFF.